This TCR beta chain was sequenced in a study of cytomegalovirus exposure and HLA in healthy donors (dated by TCRdb to 2016 to 2017). Describing the broader study: An earlier analysis of a few hundred of the donors reported under 300 Gb of sequence data and some 110 million unique TCR beta sequences obtained from approximately 180 million T cells. Across around 400 genotyped donors of the cohort, an average of approximately 220,000 unique TCR beta nucleotide sequences per donor were sequenced, and roughly a sixth of those sequences were non-productive. Roughly 5 DR-DQ haplotypes were handled as single units for association and clustering because linkage in the cohort was strong. An earlier analysis of several hundred of the donors applied high-throughput TCR beta sequencing to assess whether each TCR beta V gene segment acted as functional or pseudogenic. Class I and class II HLA loci were covered by the typing at four-digit resolution. Every repertoire in the discovery cohort had been generated on one and the same sequencing platform. An early release covering about 600 HLA-typed donors comprised about 320 gigabases of sequencing data and about 90 million unique TCR sequences. Typing coverage varied by locus: roughly 629-640 donors for A, B, C, DRB1 and DQB1; approximately 520 for DQA1; over 600 for DPA1; roughly 450 for DPB1. The study aimed to test whether cataloging public T cell receptors could reveal signatures of past pathogen exposure. Alongside the repertoire data, information on donor age, sex, ethnicity and CMV serostatus was compiled. A later analysis re-analyzed previously published TCR beta repertoires from 666 donors and added high-resolution HLA genotyping to study TCR occurrence patterns. Of the 300 to 450 genotyped donors, less than 90% were placed in the genetic ancestry cluster associated with self-reported Caucasian donors. Rather than drawing on any new phenotypic data, the later analysis identified candidate immune exposures from TCR beta sequences and the way those sequences occurred across donors. To predict cytomegalovirus infection status, the study brought together high-throughput TCR immunosequencing, statistical association of individual TCRs with disease status, and machine learning. The T cell repertoires of 666 subjects were profiled by immunosequencing and related to cytomegalovirus serostatus. A separate validation cohort of about 110 different subjects was used in addition to the approximately 700-subject first cohort. A later genetic analysis used genome-wide SNP genotypes for about 65% of the 666 donors, treating that subset as a discovery cohort. General findings and caveats noted by the study authors: Assigning TCR associations to individual alleles was difficult when HLA alleles, especially DR and DQ, strongly co-occurred. A further reported finding was that TCR beta sequences accurately predicted the HLA-A and HLA-B alleles for most subjects in the first cohort. Immune exposure information for the cohort was limited to CMV serostatus. In a later analysis, HLA-associated TCR beta chains showed more clonal expansion and lower generation probabilities than non-associated chains that were equally common. Several of the top co-occurrence clusters appeared to be linked to parvovirus B19, influenza, CMV and Epstein-Barr virus, according to a later analysis. A later genetic analysis reported fewer N-insertions in productive TCRs among donors in an Asian-associated ancestry cluster than the roughly 670-donor mean. A later genetic analysis associated a missense DCLRE1C variant with V-gene and J-gene trimming of TCR beta chains, and an independent cohort replicated the association. Most TCR sequences were observed very rarely across donors, whereas some public TCRs were present in many individuals. In a later analysis, some 18,000 TCR beta sequences were associated with specific HLA alleles at a false discovery rate of 0.05. The authors suggested that the approach could potentially be generalized to other disease states and immunological phenotypes. A total of 150 to 200 TCR beta chains were listed by the study as associated with cytomegalovirus. Because counts were too low, some 17 rarely observed V segments, including chromosome 9 orphons, were excluded from the earlier analysis of around 590 of the donors. In an earlier analysis of 587 of the donors, most TCR beta V segments appeared in productive rearrangements about 87% or about 30% of the time, broadly matching IMGT annotations. The classifier was reported to diagnose cytomegalovirus status with high specificity and sensitivity in both the original cohort and the validation cohort. Three of the identified cytomegalovirus-associated TCR beta chains were confirmed in vitro to be specific for cytomegalovirus antigens. According to a later analysis, TCR association rates differed among HLA loci, with DRB1 alleles showing the most associated TCRs and HLA-C alleles showing the fewest. In a later analysis, most CMV-associated TCR beta chains were found to appear HLA-restricted, with HLA associations seemingly driven largely by CMV exposure. Correlated functional status among segregating V segments might be attributable to linkage disequilibrium, but an unknown experimental factor could not be ruled out. Sequencing depth was assumed to be roughly uniform across donors in the presence/absence analyses, though that assumption may not hold. The cohort was sequenced for TCR beta chains only, and without alpha or paired-chain data the features that could be detected were limited. Because HLA typing was missing for some donors at each locus, association tests included only the typed subset. A group of highly shared sequence variants was considered likely to be a technical artifact of the sequencing pipeline.

Receptor amplification or capture employed the immunoSEQ multiplex PCR assay. For the multiplex PCR, a mixture combining 60 forward primers for TCR Vbeta segments and 13 reverse primers for TCR Jbeta segments was used. Amplification of the CDR3 region of rearranged TCR beta genes was performed with a multiplex PCR assay on genomic DNA. The amplified TCR beta libraries were sequenced on the Illumina HiSeq System as 87-base-pair reads. On the authors' methods: A later analysis counted approximately 84 million unique TCR beta chains across the roughly 700 repertoires, and approximately 11 million of these chains were shared by at least two donors. A nearest-neighbor algorithm error-corrected the raw reads and collapsed the reads into unique sequences, merging closely related sequences to remove PCR and sequencing errors. To assign V, D and J gene segments, CDR3 sequences were aligned to IMGT reference sequences. For a sequence to be retained, at least a six-nucleotide match to both a V gene segment and a J gene segment was required. Rearrangements were called productive when the CDR3 lacked stop codons and stayed in frame with V and J; all others were non-productive. Following IMGT convention, CDR3 was defined as the stretch from the second conserved V-encoded cysteine to the conserved J-encoded phenylalanine. The earlier analysis of about 640 of the donors excluded any sequence lacking an unambiguous match to a single V gene segment. An earlier analysis of several hundred of the donors called V segments functional above 56.7% productive rearrangements and segregating when the between-donor standard deviation exceeded 5%. A statistical classification framework was built for diagnosing cytomegalovirus status from the catalog of TCR beta chain sequences. In a later analysis, V and J genes were assigned by comparing TCR nucleotide sequences against IMGT/GENE-DB human TR gene sequences. In a later analysis, CDR3 sequences and most-parsimonious VDJ recombination scenarios were assigned using the TCRdist pipeline. In a later analysis, every TCR beta chain was defined by the combination of its CDR3 amino acid sequence and its V-gene family, and reads without a unique V-gene family were dropped. To address suspected cross-contamination and a sequencing artifact, a later analysis removed a few hundred highly shared, low-generation-probability nucleotide sequences. For each public chain, a later analysis derived a clonal expansion index from normalized ranks of inferred template counts within each repertoire. A later analysis computed generation probabilities with a VDJ recombination model fitted to out-of-frame rearrangements, and checked the results against IGoR. In a later analysis, TCR-TCR, TCR-HLA and TCR-CMV co-occurrence was scored with hypergeometric tests, and a repertoire-size bias correction was applied to TCR pairs. In a later analysis, false discovery rates were estimated by permuting HLA or CMV assignments 20 times. In a later analysis, co-occurring TCRs were grouped using DBSCAN, and TCRdist sequence similarity was added for clustering within HLA-allele-positive subsets. Repertoires with fewer than 30,000 or more than 120,000 public chains were left out of co-occurrence clustering, as were five repertoires with anomalous nucleotide sharing. TCRdb took over this immuneACCESS table, retaining in-frame rearrangements with V and J assigned. Such tables are incomplete; in checked studies, under half of the missing clones stem from an unresolved V gene, and the remainder is unexplained. The V and J calls and clone size come from that table; D and trimming were worked out from the DNA. The table for this sample lists about 120,000 clones; roughly 79% of them were counted only once. The ten biggest clones cover around 2.2% of the sample.

Note on this clone: Its cognate antigen has yet to be identified. Base quality data are lacking; no much larger clone is found one base away.

The cohort consisted of more than 650 healthy bone marrow donors. All cohort members were sampled while nominally healthy, although unrecorded immune exposures were likely present. The donor tested CMV seronegative, placing the donor among the roughly 340 seronegative members of the cohort. A peripheral blood sample was provided by each donor, and peripheral blood mononuclear cells were used for TCR beta sequencing. Genomic DNA extraction from the blood cell samples was performed with the Qiagen DNeasy Blood Extraction Kit. This receptor was taken from a woman aged 40 to 49 in good health and CMV-seronegative. The sample comprised PBMCs.

This receptor has the CDR3 CASSLDYGSYRQETQYF. In nucleotide form, the sequence is TGTGCCAGCAGCTTAGATTACGGGAGCTACAGACAAGAGACCCAGTACTTC. This sequence uses TRBV11-2 and TRBJ2-5; the D gene is possibly TRBD2, with 6 bases matching. Based on the germline V gene, the CDR1 and CDR2 sequences are SGHAT and FQNNGV. From the cysteine through the phenylalanine, the CDR3 covers 17 amino acids. Just CDR3 DNA is preserved here, 51 bases in frame from base 1. The V end loses 0 bases and the J end loses 2 bases, and a stretch of 16 bases separates them.